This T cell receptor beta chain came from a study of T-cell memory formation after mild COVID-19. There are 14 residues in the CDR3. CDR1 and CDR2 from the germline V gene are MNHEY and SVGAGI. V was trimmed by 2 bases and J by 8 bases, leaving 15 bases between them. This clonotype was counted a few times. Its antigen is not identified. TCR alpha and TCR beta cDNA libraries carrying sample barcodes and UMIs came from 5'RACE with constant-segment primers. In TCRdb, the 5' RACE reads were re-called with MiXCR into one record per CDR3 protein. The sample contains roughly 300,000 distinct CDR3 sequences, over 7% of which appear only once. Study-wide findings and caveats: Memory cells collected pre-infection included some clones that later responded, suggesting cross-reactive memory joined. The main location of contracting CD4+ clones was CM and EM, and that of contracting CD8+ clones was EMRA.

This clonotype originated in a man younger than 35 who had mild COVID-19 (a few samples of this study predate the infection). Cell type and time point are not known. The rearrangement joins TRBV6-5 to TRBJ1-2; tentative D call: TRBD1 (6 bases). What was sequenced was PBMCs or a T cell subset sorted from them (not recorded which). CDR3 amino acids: CASSYGNGGWGYTF. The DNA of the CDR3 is TGTGCCAGCAGTTACGGCAACGGGGGCTGGGGCTACACCTTC.